This TCR beta chain is drawn from a study of shared clonotypes between healthy human individuals. Study outcomes and limitations: Non-shared clonotypes displayed generation probabilities falling below those of clonotypes present in all four donors.

Germline CDR1 is DFQATT and CDR2 is SNEGSKA (reference sequence). Trimming pared 3 bases from V and 5 bases from J, leaving 7 bases between. This CDR3 has 11 residues. Worth noting for this clone: Its target is unknown. The sample contains more than one DNA sequence encoding this CDR3.

There were no recent acute infections or vaccinations among the donors, who were healthy HIV-negative adults. CD4+ cells yielded CD45RA+ naive and CD45RA-negative memory subsets. The authors' processing: ImmunoSEQ output lacked quality scores and full-length reads, limiting matched filtering. The table came from immunoSEQ multiplex PCR; TCRdb's copy has only in-frame clones and leaves some out. For V, J and clone size, that table is used; D and trimming come from the DNA. Of about 2,500,000 clones listed, roughly 92% are singletons. The chain links TRBV20-1 to TRBJ2-5; a weak D match, TRBD1 (5 bases). The sequencing sample was made of naive CD4+ T cells sorted from blood. The subset was: CD45RA+ positively selected. This TCR was sampled from a man between 18 and 35 years old in good health. CDR3 in amino acids: CSASPGETQYF. The CDR3, as DNA: TGCAGTGCTAGCCCAGGGGAGACCCAGTACTTC.